The source of this T cell receptor (beta chain) is a study of control samples from healthy donors and cancer patients. The CDR3 spans 17 residues. Germline CDR1 reads SNHLY; CDR2 reads FYNNEI. V was pared by 5 bases and J by 1 base, with 11 bases of the junction left unmatched. Method: immunoSEQ multiplex PCR; TCRdb's copy keeps in-frame clones and lacks some. The sample holds approximately 26,000 clones, approximately 78% seen once. The sequenced sample consisted of PBMCs. This clonotype was sampled from a man aged 55 to 69 with colorectal cancer. The chain combines TRBV2 with TRBJ2-3; 8 bases are a match to TRBD2. CDR3 DNA: TGTGCCAGCAGTACCGCGGGGGGTAGATTGGGCACAGATACGCAGTATTTT. It yields the protein CASSTAGGRLGTDTQYF.